Below, 10 T cell receptor beta chains from the same sample are listed, as sequenced in a study of T cell repertoires in cytomegalovirus infection. Via MiXCR, TCRdb re-called the reads, giving one row per CDR3 protein. Of about 130,000 distinct CDR3 sequences listed, 20% to 30% are singletons. What these receptors recognize is not known. Sequenced input: PBMCs, sequenced either directly or after in vitro stimulation (not recorded which). These receptors originate from a human donor in good health (CMV status not recorded). Some clones in this sample may be carry-over from other donors' samples.

In this sample, this clonotype turned up a few times. CDR3 nucleotide sequence: TGTGCCAGCAGCTTAGAGGGACGAAGTAATGAAAAACTGTTTTTT. This translates into CASSLEGRSNEKLFF. The chain recombines TRBV11-2 with TRBJ1-4, with a possible D match to TRBD1 (5 bases). From germline, CDR1 is SGHAT and CDR2 FQNNGV. The CDR3 runs to 15 residues. Trimming took off 0 bases at V and 4 bases at J, with 9 bases between the two ends.

This clonotype was seen at least ten times. The V and J genes are TRBV7-8 and TRBJ2-7, with TRBD2 matching over 11 bases. The CDR3 runs 16 residues. V shed 0 bases and J 6 bases; nucleotides not matched to a gene: 7. Germline V lookup: CDR1 SGHVS, CDR2 FQNEAQ. CDR3 region: CASSLARVAGGIEQYV. CDR3 DNA: TGTGCCAGCAGCTTAGCGAGGGTAGCGGGAGGGATCGAGCAGTACGTC.

The count of this clonotype is one. This may be a read error, as it is one base from a much larger clone. V and J are TRBV7-9 and TRBJ2-3; D is tentatively TRBD1 or TRBD2 (6 bases each). This CDR3 comprises 17 residues. Germline CDR1 and CDR2: SEHNR and FQNEAQ (reference sequence). DNA of the CDR3: TGTGTCAGCAGCTTAGGAGGGGGGCGGGAACACACAGATACGCAGTATTTT. Residues: CVSSLGGGREHTDTQYF.

The sample holds one count of this clonotype. This rearrangement joins TRBV20-1 to TRBJ2-6; D is tentatively TRBD1 or TRBD2 (6 bases each). CDR3 length: 15 residues. The germline CDR1 and CDR2 sequences are DFQATT and SNEGSKA (reference sequence). The germline V and J ends were trimmed by 3 bases and 2 bases, with 11 bases remaining between them. CDR3 sequence (DNA): TGCAGTGCTAGGAGTCGGGGGCCTGGGGCCAACGTCCTGACTTTC. It codes for CSARSRGPGANVLTF.

The V and J genes are TRBV6-2 or TRBV6-3 and TRBJ2-6; D is unresolved. The CDR3 totals 15 residues. CDR1 and CDR2 (germline): MNHEY, SVGEGT. V lost 6 bases and J 1 base, leaving 10 bases between the germline ends. The CDR3 sequence is CASRPHASGANVLTF. The CDR3 region has the DNA TGTGCCAGCAGGCCACACGCTTCTGGGGCCAACGTCCTGACTTTC.

The chain carries TRBV6-2 or TRBV6-3 and TRBJ2-7; D unclear. This CDR3 has 12 residues. The V gene lost 7 bases and the J gene lost 7 bases, with 14 bases spanning the gap. Germline CDR1 and CDR2: MNHEY and SVGEGT. CDR3 in DNA: TGTGCCAGCAAGGACCCCGTAGGGGAGCAGTACGTC. This codes for CASKDPVGEQYV.

This clonotype was observed a few times. V usage is TRBV27 and J usage is TRBJ2-1, with 7 positions matching TRBD2. Germline V gene data show CDR1 as MNHEY and CDR2 as SMNVEV (reference sequence). Losses at the gene ends were 6 bases for V and 5 bases for J; bases not matched to a gene: 7. This CDR3 is built from 14 residues. The CDR3 here is CASRQAGPDNEQFF. The CDR3 coding sequence is TGTGCCAGCAGACAAGCGGGACCAGACAATGAGCAGTTCTTC.

The chain couples TRBV5-4 to TRBJ2-3, with D tentatively TRBD1 or TRBD2 (5 bases each). Between the trimmed V and J ends, which lost 3 bases and 6 bases, there was a span of 14 bases. CDR1 and CDR2 (germline): SGHNT, YYREEE (reference sequence). The CDR3 has 14 amino acids. Here the CDR3 reads CASSSGGRADTQYF. As DNA, the CDR3 is TGTGCCAGCAGCTCCGGAGGCAGGGCTGATACGCAGTATTTT. Drawing the rest from reference TRBV5-4 and TRBJ2-3, the complete variable domain is ETGVTQSPTHLIKTRGQQVTLRCSSQSGHNTVSWYQQALGQGPQFIFQYYREEENGRGNFPPRFSGLQFPNYSSELNVNALELDDSALYLCASSSGGRADTQYFGPGTRLTVL.

The chain employs TRBV19 and TRBJ2-4; D possibly corresponds to TRBD1 (6 bases). CDR1 is LNHDA, CDR2 SQIVND, per germline (reference sequence). V was trimmed by 2 bases and J by 5 bases, leaving 16 bases between them. CDR3 size: 16 residues. In DNA form, the CDR3 reads TGTGCCAGTAGTATATTGGGGGCGGCCGCCCAAAACATTCAGTACTTC. Translating it yields CASSILGAAAQNIQYF.

The chain joins TRBV19 to TRBJ1-2, with 7 bases aligning to TRBD1. V lost 3 bases, J lost 6 bases, and 10 bases stayed unmatched. Germline V gives CDR1 LNHDA, CDR2 SQIVND (reference sequence). The CDR3 runs 15 residues. The CDR3 DNA reads TGTGCCAGTAGTATCGCCGGCAGGGGGTACAATGGCTACACCTTC. Protein product: CASSIAGRGYNGYTF.